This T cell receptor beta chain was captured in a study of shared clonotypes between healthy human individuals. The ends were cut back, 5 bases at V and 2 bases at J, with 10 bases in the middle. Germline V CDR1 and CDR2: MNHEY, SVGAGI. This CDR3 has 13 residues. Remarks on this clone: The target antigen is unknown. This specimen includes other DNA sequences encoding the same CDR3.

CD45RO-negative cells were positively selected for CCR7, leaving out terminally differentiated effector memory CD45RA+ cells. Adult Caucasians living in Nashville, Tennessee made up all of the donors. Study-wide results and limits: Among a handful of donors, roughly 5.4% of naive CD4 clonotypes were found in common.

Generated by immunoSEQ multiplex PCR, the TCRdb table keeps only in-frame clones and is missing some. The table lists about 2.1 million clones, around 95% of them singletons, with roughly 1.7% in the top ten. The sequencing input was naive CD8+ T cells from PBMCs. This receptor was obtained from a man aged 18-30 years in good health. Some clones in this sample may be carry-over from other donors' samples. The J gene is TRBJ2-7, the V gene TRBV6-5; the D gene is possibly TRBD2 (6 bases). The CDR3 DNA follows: TGTGCCAGCAGTCCGCGCGGGACCTACGAGCAGTACTTC. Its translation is CASSPRGTYEQYF.